Listed below are T cell receptor beta chains from one sample, sequenced in a study of cytomegalovirus exposure and HLA in healthy donors. The assay was immunoSEQ multiplex PCR, and TCRdb's table has in-frame clones only and misses some. The data contain under 200,000 clones, 70% to 90% of them singletons. Source material: PBMCs. These receptors were obtained from a woman aged 18-29 years in good health and CMV-seronegative. The CDR3 runs from the conserved cysteine through the conserved F or W. The order of the fields is V gene, D gene, J gene, clone size, CDR3 DNA, CDR3 protein. A D gene is named only where the DNA matches it firmly. Clone size is shown for a subset of rows, as once, few, many or a class of expanded clone.

v_call: TRBV7-6; d_call: TRBD1; j_call: TRBJ2-2; clone_size: NA; cdr3_nt: TGTGCCAGCAGCTTAAGTAGGACAGGGAACACCGGGGAGCTGTTTTTT; cdr3_aa: CASSLSRTGNTGELFF
v_call: TRBV2; d_call: TRBD1; j_call: TRBJ1-5; clone_size: NA; cdr3_nt: TGTGCCAGCAGTGAGAGGGGGCAGGGGATATTTAGTCAGCCCCAGCATTTT; cdr3_aa: CASSERGQGIFSQPQHF
v_call: TRBV9; d_call: TRBD2; j_call: TRBJ2-7; clone_size: few; cdr3_nt: TGTGCCAGCAGCGTAGGACTAGCGGAGGCCTACGAGCAGTACTTC; cdr3_aa: CASSVGLAEAYEQYF
v_call: TRBV9; d_call: TRBD1; j_call: TRBJ2-1; clone_size: NA; cdr3_nt: TGTGCCAGCAGCCCCCCAGGAGACAGGGGCAATGAGCAGTTCTTC; cdr3_aa: CASSPPGDRGNEQFF
v_call: TRBV19; d_call: NA; j_call: TRBJ2-1; clone_size: NA; cdr3_nt: TGTGCCAGTAGTGCGGGGGCTAATGAGCAGTTCTTC; cdr3_aa: CASSAGANEQFF
v_call: TRBV4-1; d_call: TRBD2; j_call: TRBJ2-1; clone_size: once; cdr3_nt: TGCGCCAGCAGCCATAGGACTAGCCGGGATGAGCAGTTCTTC; cdr3_aa: CASSHRTSRDEQFF
v_call: TRBV5-4; d_call: NA; j_call: TRBJ2-2; clone_size: NA; cdr3_nt: TGCGCCAGCAGCACTCGGACTATACACACCGGGGAGCTGTTTTTT; cdr3_aa: CASSTRTIHTGELFF
v_call: TRBV5-6; d_call: TRBD2; j_call: TRBJ2-3; clone_size: few; cdr3_nt: TGTGCCAGCAGCTACGAGCGGGGGGGCTTGGGTACGCAGTATTTT; cdr3_aa: CASSYERGGLGTQYF
v_call: TRBV5-1; d_call: TRBD1; j_call: TRBJ2-1; clone_size: few; cdr3_nt: TGCGCCAGCAGCTCAACAGGGGCATTTGGGAATGAGCAGTTCTTC; cdr3_aa: CASSSTGAFGNEQFF
v_call: TRBV12-5; d_call: NA; j_call: TRBJ1-2; clone_size: once; cdr3_nt: TGTGCTAGTGGTTTGGTACTAGGTCCATCTAACTATGGCTACACCTTC; cdr3_aa: CASGLVLGPSNYGYTF
v_call: TRBV14; d_call: TRBD1; j_call: TRBJ2-7; clone_size: NA; cdr3_nt: TGTGCCAGCAGCCAAGGACCCCGGACAGGGTCCTACGAGCAGTACTTC; cdr3_aa: CASSQGPRTGSYEQYF
v_call: TRBV2; d_call: TRBD1; j_call: TRBJ2-5; clone_size: NA; cdr3_nt: TGTGCCAGCAGACAGGGGGCGTCGGGTCAGGAGACCCAGTACTTC; cdr3_aa: CASRQGASGQETQYF
v_call: TRBV19; d_call: TRBD1; j_call: TRBJ1-4; clone_size: NA; cdr3_nt: TGTGCCAGCATGAGACAGGGGGCTGCAACTAATGAAAAACTGTTTTTT; cdr3_aa: CASMRQGAATNEKLFF
v_call: TRBV7-9; d_call: TRBD1; j_call: TRBJ1-3; clone_size: NA; cdr3_nt: TGTGCCAGCAGCCCCGGGACAGGGGGCTGCAGTGGAAACACCATATATTTT; cdr3_aa: CASSPGTGGCSGNTIYF
v_call: TRBV7-9; d_call: NA; j_call: TRBJ2-7; clone_size: NA; cdr3_nt: TGCGCTGGACAGCCGATCTACGAGCAGTACTTC; cdr3_aa: CAGQPIYEQYF
v_call: TRBV27; d_call: NA; j_call: TRBJ1-1; clone_size: NA; cdr3_nt: TGTGCCAGCAGTTTATCGTCTCGGGTTGGGTACACTGAAGCTTTCTTT; cdr3_aa: CASSLSSRVGYTEAFF
v_call: TRBV7-8; d_call: NA; j_call: TRBJ2-7; clone_size: NA; cdr3_nt: TGTGCCAGCAGCTTAAGACGGGATTCCTACGAGCAGTACTTC; cdr3_aa: CASSLRRDSYEQYF
v_call: TRBV5-4; d_call: TRBD2; j_call: TRBJ2-5; clone_size: NA; cdr3_nt: TGTGCCACCCAATATCAGGGACTACGTGGGGAGACCCAGTACTTC; cdr3_aa: CATQYQGLRGETQYF
v_call: TRBV7-6; d_call: TRBD2; j_call: TRBJ2-1; clone_size: NA; cdr3_nt: TGTGCCAGCAGCTCCTTAGGGCTGCCTAGCGGGAGTTTCCCTAATGAGCAGTTCTTC; cdr3_aa: CASSSLGLPSGSFPNEQFF
v_call: TRBV10-3; d_call: TRBD2; j_call: TRBJ2-7; clone_size: NA; cdr3_nt: TGTGCCATCAGTGCTAGCGGGACTGACTCCTACGAGCAGTACTTC; cdr3_aa: CAISASGTDSYEQYF
v_call: TRBV6-1; d_call: TRBD2; j_call: TRBJ2-1; clone_size: NA; cdr3_nt: TGTGCCAGCAGTGCCGGGGGGGACATCAATGAGCAGTTCTTC; cdr3_aa: CASSAGGDINEQFF
v_call: TRBV13; d_call: NA; j_call: TRBJ1-3; clone_size: few; cdr3_nt: TGTGCCAGCAGCTCATATAGAGGACAGCTCTCTGGAAACACCATATATTTT; cdr3_aa: CASSSYRGQLSGNTIYF